The 28 T cell receptor beta chains presented below share a single source sample, sequenced in a study of cytomegalovirus exposure and HLA in healthy donors. The PCR employed 60 Vbeta primers together with 13 Jbeta primers. Here immunoSEQ multiplex PCR was the method, and the copy in TCRdb shows in-frame clones only, minus some. This table has 80,000 or so clones, 70% to 85% appearing once. Specimen: PBMCs. All receptors derive from a woman in her 40s in good health and CMV-seronegative.

V is TRBV11-3 and J is TRBJ2-1; TRBD2 is a possible D gene (6 bases). CDR3 length: 14 residues. V was trimmed by 5 bases and J by 6 bases, leaving 14 bases between them. Germline V gene data show CDR1 as SGHNT and CDR2 as YENEEA. The CDR3 DNA is TGTGCCAGCAGCGCCGTCGGGACTCTCAATGAGCAGTTCTTC. Its protein is CASSAVGTLNEQFF.

The genes are TRBV5-6 and TRBJ2-1; TRBD1 matches at 10 bases. Germline V gene sequence: CDR1 SGHDT, CDR2 YYEEEE. After removal of 4 bases from V and 6 bases from J, the junction contained 7 bases not matched to a gene. The CDR3 loop spans 15 amino acids. CDR3 protein: CASSTGTGAINEQFF. The CDR3 bases are TGTGCCAGCAGCACTGGGACAGGGGCGATCAATGAGCAGTTCTTC.

The V and J genes are TRBV29-1 and TRBJ1-1; maybe TRBD1 (5 bases). V was trimmed by 5 bases and J by 2 bases, leaving 24 bases between them. The CDR3 loop spans 17 amino acids. Germline lookup yields CDR1 SQVTM and CDR2 ANQGSEA. The CDR3: CSVFSLDTFIHNTEAFF. The CDR3 coding sequence is TGCAGCGTTTTCTCCTTGGACACATTCATCCACAACACTGAAGCTTTCTTT.

This sequence joins TRBV6-5 and TRBJ2-7; 10 positions match TRBD1. CDR3 length equals 14 residues. V shed 6 bases, J shed 2 bases, and the junction held 4 bases outside the gene matches. Looked up from germline, CDR1 is MNHEY and CDR2 is SVGAGI. CDR3 DNA sequence: TGTGCCAGCAGAACCGGGACAGGGGCCTACGAGCAGTACTTC. Residues: CASRTGTGAYEQYF.

The V and J genes are TRBV5-4 and TRBJ1-2; D possibly corresponds to TRBD1 (6 bases). V was shortened by 4 bases and J by 7 bases, with 17 bases between the two germline ends. The CDR3 extends over 14 amino acids. The germline V gene has CDR1 SGHNT and CDR2 YYREEE (reference sequence). CDR3 residues: CASSRTGSRGGYTF. For the CDR3, the DNA is TGTGCCAGCAGCCGAACAGGGTCGAGGGGTGGCTACACCTTC.

The chain joins TRBV19 to TRBJ1-2, with 7 positions matching TRBD1. There are 18 residues in the CDR3. Germline trimming cut 3 bases from V and 0 bases from J; bases unmatched to any gene: 13. Germline V CDR1 and CDR2: LNHDA, SQIVND (reference sequence). The CDR3 DNA sequence: TGTGCCAGTAGTATCCACTCCGGGACAGAGAGATCTAACTATGGCTACACCTTC. Translating it yields CASSIHSGTERSNYGYTF.

The gene calls are TRBV30 and TRBJ2-1, with a possible D match to TRBD1 (5 bases). V lost 1 base, J lost 8 bases, and 15 bases lay in between. The CDR3 sequence is 14 residues long. In germline, CDR1 is GTSNPN, CDR2 SVGIG (reference sequence). CDR3 coding DNA: TGTGCCTGGAGTGAGGGGCATTCGGTGGATGAGCAGTTCTTC. As protein: CAWSEGHSVDEQFF.

The V gene is TRBV30, the J gene TRBJ1-3; 7 nucleotides match TRBD1. CDR3 length: 17 residues. V lost 7 bases, J lost 2 bases, and 17 bases stayed unmatched. The germline gives CDR1 GTSNPN, CDR2 SVGIG (reference sequence). The CDR3: CALSLPPGQQTGNTIYF. The CDR3 DNA sequence: TGTGCCTTAAGCCTTCCTCCGGGACAGCAAACTGGAAACACCATATATTTT.

The chain employs TRBV11-2 and TRBJ2-1; 10 bases align to TRBD1. The CDR3 extends over 14 amino acids. The V and J ends lost 5 bases and 9 bases, in that order; junction bases with no gene match: 7. The V gene's germline CDR1 is SGHAT and CDR2 FQNNGV. This CDR3 reads CASSPDRGITEQFF. The CDR3 DNA follows: TGTGCCAGCAGCCCGGACAGGGGGATCACTGAGCAGTTCTTC.

The V gene is TRBV11-2, the J gene TRBJ2-5, with 10 positions matching TRBD2. CDR3 length: 17 amino acids. Germline loops: CDR1 SGHAT, CDR2 FQNNGV. Trimming at V came to 5 bases and at J to 1 base, leaving 10 bases not matched to a gene. The CDR3 loop reads CASSRPTLAGAQETQYF. In DNA, the CDR3 is TGTGCCAGCAGCCGTCCTACTCTAGCGGGGGCCCAAGAGACCCAGTACTTC. Complete variable domain (other parts from reference TRBV11-2 and TRBJ2-5): EAGVAQSPRYKIIEKRQSVAFWCNPISGHATLYWYQQILGQGPKLLIQFQNNGVVDDSQLPKDRFSAERLKGVDSTLKIQPAKLEDSAVYLCASSRPTLAGAQETQYFGPGTRLLVL.

The J gene is TRBJ1-1, the V gene TRBV7-2; 8 bases are a match to TRBD1. Germline trimming cut 5 bases from V and 11 bases from J; bases unmatched to any gene: 7. This CDR3 is built from 12 residues. Germline assignment: CDR1 SGHTA and CDR2 FQGNSA. The CDR3 DNA sequence: TGTGCCAGCAGCAGAGACAGGGGAAGCGCTTTCTTT. As protein: CASSRDRGSAFF.

This clone was counted only a few times. The chain combines TRBV5-4 with TRBJ2-1, with 10 bases matching TRBD2. Germline V gene data show CDR1 as SGHNT and CDR2 as YYREEE (reference sequence). The CDR3 has 16 amino acids. Losses at the gene ends were 4 bases for V and 4 bases for J; bases not matched to a gene: 8. CDR3 amino acids: CASSPASGRVYNEQFF. The CDR3 coding sequence is TGTGCCAGCAGCCCGGCTAGCGGGAGAGTTTACAATGAGCAGTTCTTC.

The V call is TRBV15, the J call TRBJ2-7; TRBD1 might be the D (6 bases). This CDR3 comprises 14 residues. Germline lookup yields CDR1 LNHNV and CDR2 YYDKDF (reference sequence). Trimming cost V 0 bases and J 3 bases, with 9 bases left between them. CDR3 sequence: CATSRDSRGYEQYF. Here the CDR3 DNA reads TGTGCCACCAGCAGAGATTCCAGGGGCTACGAGCAGTACTTC.

V gene TRBV10-2 combines with J gene TRBJ2-3, with 10 bases aligning to TRBD1. After removal of 4 bases from V and 1 base from J, the junction contained 2 bases not matched to a gene. The CDR3 is 15 amino acids. Looked up from germline, CDR1 is WSHSY and CDR2 is SAAADI. This chain's CDR3 is CASSVGTGGTDTQYF. CDR3 coding DNA: TGCGCCAGCAGTGTAGGGACAGGGGGCACAGATACGCAGTATTTT.

This sequence joins TRBV11-2 and TRBJ1-2; D unresolved. The length of the CDR3 is 15 residues. The V gene's germline CDR1 is SGHAT and CDR2 FQNNGV. Trimming stripped 2 bases from V and 7 bases from J, with 17 bases between. CDR3 protein: CASSLFLNGLAGYTF. In DNA form, the CDR3 reads TGTGCCAGCAGCTTATTTCTTAACGGGTTGGCTGGCTACACCTTC.

The chain carries TRBV4-3 and TRBJ1-1; D call uncertain. Trimming removed 0 bases at V and 2 bases at J, with 4 bases between. The germline gives CDR1 LGHNA, CDR2 YSLEER. This CDR3 is built from 13 residues. This CDR3 reads CASSQELNTEAFF. Here the CDR3 DNA reads TGCGCCAGCAGCCAAGAACTAAACACTGAAGCTTTCTTT.

The genes are TRBV10-3 and TRBJ1-4, with D possibly TRBD1 on 5 matching bases. V lost 4 bases, J lost 3 bases, and 6 bases lay in between. The germline V gene has CDR1 ENHRY and CDR2 SYGVKD. The CDR3 runs to 13 residues. This CDR3 is CAISGGANEKLFF. Written as DNA, the CDR3 is TGTGCCATCAGTGGGGGGGCTAATGAAAAACTGTTTTTT.

The V gene is TRBV6-6, the J gene TRBJ2-5; tentative D call: TRBD1 (5 bases). Between the trimmed V and J ends, which lost 7 bases and 5 bases, there was a span of 11 bases. Germline V CDR1 and CDR2: MNHNY, SVGAGI (reference sequence). The CDR3 sequence is 12 residues long. CDR3 amino acids: CASTPAGETQYF. The CDR3 DNA reads as TGTGCCAGCACCCCCGCAGGGGAGACCCAGTACTTC.

The J gene is TRBJ2-7, the V gene TRBV6-1; D is unresolved. Germline lookup yields CDR1 MNHNS and CDR2 SASEGT. V lost 5 bases, J lost 0 bases, and 11 bases lay in between. CDR3 length equals 14 residues. The CDR3 protein is CASSYRVNSYEQYF. CDR3 bases: TGTGCCAGCAGTTATAGAGTGAACTCCTACGAGCAGTACTTC.

V usage is TRBV5-4 and J usage is TRBJ2-7; the D gene is possibly TRBD1 (5 bases). The CDR3 is 14 amino acids. Germline V gives CDR1 SGHNT, CDR2 YYREEE (reference sequence). Trimming removed 4 bases at V and 2 bases at J, with 13 bases between. In DNA, the CDR3 is TGTGCCAGCAGCCAAATGGACACCCCCTACGAGCAGTACTTC. Protein: CASSQMDTPYEQYF.

V is TRBV6-4 and J is TRBJ2-1, with D tentatively TRBD2 (7 bases). V lost 0 bases to trimming and J lost 8 bases, with 14 bases between them. Germline assignment: CDR1 MRHNA and CDR2 SNTAGT. The CDR3 covers 15 residues. CDR3 sequence (DNA): TGTGCCAGCAGTGACTCCGGCGGGGGCTTGGATGAGCAGTTCTTC. This translates into CASSDSGGGLDEQFF.

The genes are TRBV2 and TRBJ1-2; D remains unclear. V lost 1 base, J lost 1 base, and 13 bases lay in between. Germline V CDR1 and CDR2: SNHLY, FYNNEI. The length of the CDR3 is 16 residues. The CDR3 protein is CASSEVGRGLNYGYTF. For the CDR3, the DNA is TGTGCCAGCAGTGAAGTCGGGAGAGGGCTTAACTATGGCTACACCTTC.

This chain uses TRBV7-2 with TRBJ2-3; 7 bases line up with TRBD2. The CDR3 spans 15 residues. Germline V gene lookup returns CDR1 SGHTA and CDR2 FQGNSA. Trimming took 6 bases from V and 7 from J; bases not matched to a gene: 13. The CDR3 sequence is CASRATWGGGNTQYF. CDR3 nucleotide sequence: TGTGCCAGCAGAGCCACCTGGGGGGGAGGGAATACGCAGTATTTT.

V and J are TRBV9 and TRBJ2-7, with D possibly being TRBD2 (5 bases). Germline V lookup: CDR1 SGDLS, CDR2 YYNGEE. The V gene lost 6 bases and the J gene lost 3 bases, with 16 bases spanning the gap. CDR3 size: 14 residues. As DNA, the CDR3 is TGTGCCAGCACCCCAAGTTGGCGGGTCTACGAGCAGTACTTC. As protein: CASTPSWRVYEQYF. Complete variable domain (other parts from reference TRBV9 and TRBJ2-7): DSGVTQTPKHLITATGQRVTLRCSPRSGDLSVYWYQQSLDQGLQFLIQYYNGEERAKGNILERFSAQQFPDLHSELNLSSLELGDSALYFCASTPSWRVYEQYFGPGTRLTVT.

The chain uses TRBV19 and TRBJ1-1; maybe TRBD1 (5 bases). The CDR3 is 15 residues long. The germline V gene encodes CDR1 LNHDA and CDR2 SQIVND (reference sequence). V shed 4 bases and J shed 3 bases, with 15 bases lying between them. The CDR3 reads CASSKILQVYTEAFF. CDR3 nucleotides: TGTGCCAGTAGTAAAATATTACAGGTTTACACTGAAGCTTTCTTT.

The V call is TRBV6-1, the J call TRBJ1-2; no reliable D call. CDR1 and CDR2 from the germline V gene are MNHNS and SASEGT. The CDR3 totals 14 residues. Trimming took 6 bases from V and 0 from J, leaving 11 bases between them. In DNA, the CDR3 is TGTGCCAGCAGACGGGGAGGTCCTAACTATGGCTACACCTTC. Translating it yields CASRRGGPNYGYTF.

This chain connects TRBV19 to TRBJ1-2; perhaps TRBD1 as D (6 bases). Trimming took 7 bases from V and 5 from J, leaving 23 bases between them. CDR1 is LNHDA, CDR2 SQIVND, per germline (reference sequence). The CDR3 has 16 amino acids. CDR3 residues: CASKDRTADQLYGYTF. The DNA of the CDR3 is TGTGCCAGTAAAGACAGGACAGCCGACCAACTTTATGGCTACACCTTC.

Of note for this clone: Other DNA sequences in this sample translate to the same CDR3. The chain recombines TRBV19 with TRBJ1-1; no clear D. This CDR3 has 13 amino acids. Germline CDR1 LNHDA, CDR2 SQIVND (reference sequence). V dropped 4 bases and J dropped 0 bases, with 6 bases sitting between them. In DNA form, the CDR3 reads TGTGCCAGTAGTACAACAGTGAACACTGAAGCTTTCTTT. Its translation: CASSTTVNTEAFF. The variable domain in full, completed from reference TRBV19 and TRBJ1-1, reads DGGITQSPKYLFRKEGQNVTLSCEQNLNHDAMYWYRQDPGQGLRLIYYSQIVNDFQKGDIAEGYSVSREKKESFPLTVTSAQKNPTAFYLCASSTTVNTEAFFGQGTRLTVV.